This T cell receptor beta chain was captured by sequencing in a study of control samples from healthy donors and cancer patients. TCRdb keeps only in-frame clones here, not all; method: immunoSEQ multiplex PCR. The data show about 170,000 clones, around 90% seen once. With 2 bases clipped from V and 2 bases from J, the junction kept 7 bases outside the gene matches. Germline CDR1 is SGHRS and CDR2 is YFSETQ. This CDR3 contains 18 residues. Sequencing used blood. The chain joins TRBV5-1 to TRBJ2-6, with 10 bases fitting TRBD1. The sequence was obtained from a man aged 30 to 39 in good health. The CDR3, as DNA: TGCGCCAGCAGCTTCACCGGGACAGGGGTTGCTGGGGCCAACGTCCTGACTTTC. Encoded protein: CASSFTGTGVAGANVLTF.